This entry lists 28 T cell receptor beta chains sequenced from one sample in a study of identifying expanded T cells in peripheral blood. Sequencing was performed with immunoSEQ multiplex PCR; in TCRdb, only in-frame clones are kept and a portion is missing. The sample contains about 130,000 clones, 86% of which appear only once. The sequencing input was blood. Receptor source: a person between 18 and 69 years old in good health.

The gene calls are TRBV6-1 and TRBJ1-2, with 8 bases matching TRBD1. The CDR3 loop spans 14 amino acids. J lost 8 bases, V lost 7 bases, and 12 bases had no gene match. Germline V gene sequence: CDR1 MNHNS, CDR2 SASEGT. For the CDR3, the DNA is TGTGCCAGCATCCCTAGAACAGGGGGGGGAGGCTACACCTTC. This codes for CASIPRTGGGGYTF.

This clone was found once. The chain carries TRBV7-8 and TRBJ2-3, with D hard to call. Germline V gene data show CDR1 as SGHVS and CDR2 as FQNEAQ. Trimming shortened V by 1 base and J by 1 base, and 6 bases separated the two germline ends. CDR3 length equals 14 residues. CDR3: CASSLDRGTDTQYF. The DNA of the CDR3 is TGTGCCAGCAGCTTAGATCGGGGCACAGATACGCAGTATTTT.

This clone came up once. This rearrangement joins TRBV27 to TRBJ2-7; TRBD2 matches 12 bases. V trimming: 3 bases; J trimming: 5 bases; junction bases outside the gene matches: 11. Germline V gene data show CDR1 as MNHEY and CDR2 as SMNVEV (reference sequence). This CDR3 comprises 17 residues. In nucleotides, the CDR3 is TGTGCCAGCAGTTTGGGTCTAGCGGGAGGGCCCGGCCACGAGCAGTACTTC. Protein sequence: CASSLGLAGGPGHEQYF.

J is TRBJ2-7 and V is TRBV29-1; D is perhaps TRBD1 or TRBD2 (5 bases each). The CDR3 covers 14 residues. Trimming took 6 bases from V and 0 from J, leaving 15 bases between them. Per the germline V gene, CDR1 is SQVTM and CDR2 is ANQGSEA. The CDR3 is CSVTGTERSYEQYF. The CDR3 nucleotides are TGCAGCGTCACCGGGACGGAGCGCTCCTACGAGCAGTACTTC.

The V call is TRBV10-3, the J call TRBJ2-3; D may correspond to TRBD1 or TRBD2 (5 bases each). This CDR3 is 17 amino acids long. CDR1 is ENHRY and CDR2 is SYGVKD in the germline V gene. V was shortened by 2 bases and J by 4 bases, with 19 bases between the two germline ends. The CDR3 bases are TGTGCCATCAGTGAGCCTGGTGAGGGGCTGTGGGCAGATACGCAGTATTTT. Residues: CAISEPGEGLWADTQYF.

This clone was observed once. V and J are TRBV7-9 and TRBJ1-5; D is possibly TRBD1 (5 bases). The CDR3 consists of 16 residues. Per germline, CDR1 SEHNR and CDR2 FQNEAQ (reference sequence). With 5 bases removed from V and 2 bases from J, the gap between germline ends came to 16 bases. The CDR3 DNA reads as TGTGCCAGCAGCCCCCGGACATCCGGGGGCAATCAGCCCCAGCATTTT. Translating it yields CASSPRTSGGNQPQHF.

This clone has only one observation. The rearrangement joins TRBV4-2 to TRBJ2-5, with D perhaps given as TRBD1 or TRBD2 (6 bases each). V was pared by 0 bases and J by 5 bases, with 13 bases between. This CDR3 is built from 15 residues. The germline V gene has CDR1 LGHNA and CDR2 YNFKEQ. The CDR3 coding sequence is TGTGCCAGCAGCCAAGATCGGGGGCGGGTCGAGACCCAGTACTTC. Translation gives CASSQDRGRVETQYF.

This sequence joins TRBV5-6 and TRBJ1-4; D gene uncertain. Germline CDR1 is SGHDT and CDR2 is YYEEEE. The CDR3 runs to 15 residues. Trimming pared 0 bases from V and 8 bases from J, leaving 14 bases between. CDR3 region: CASSLAMVRSEKLFF. CDR3 DNA: TGTGCCAGCAGCTTGGCCATGGTGAGAAGCGAAAAACTGTTTTTT.

CDR3 bases: TGTGCCAGCAGCTGGACGTACGAGCAGTACTTC. This translates into CASSWTYEQYF. The chain joins TRBV5-5 to TRBJ2-7; D gene ambiguous. Germline CDR1 SGHKS, CDR2 YYEKEE (reference sequence). The CDR3 covers 11 residues. Between the trimmed V and J ends, which lost 3 bases and 4 bases, there was a span of 5 bases.

The V call is TRBV6-4, the J call TRBJ1-5, with TRBD1 as a possible D gene (5 bases). Deletions cut 6 bases from V and 4 bases from J, with 16 bases between. In germline, CDR1 is MRHNA, CDR2 SNTAGT. The CDR3 totals 15 residues. The CDR3 DNA is TGTGCCAGCAGCGCCGGGGAGGGGTGTAATCAGCCCCAGCATTTT. Amino acid sequence: CASSAGEGCNQPQHF.

Written as DNA, the CDR3 is TGTGCCAGCAGTGAAGCTCCGGTCTACGAGCAGTACTTC. Residues: CASSEAPVYEQYF. The chain joins TRBV6-1 to TRBJ2-7; D is undetermined. Germline-derived CDR1 and CDR2 are MNHNS and SASEGT. CDR3 size: 13 residues. V lost 0 bases and J lost 3, with 6 bases in between.

V and J are TRBV19 and TRBJ1-5; no definite D call. The CDR3 spans 16 residues. The V gene's germline CDR1 is LNHDA and CDR2 SQIVND (reference sequence). The V end was cut by 1 base, the J end by 3 bases, with 13 bases between. The CDR3 DNA reads TGTGCCAGTAGTATAGCCGGACCGGTGTACAATCAGCCCCAGCATTTT. Translating it yields CASSIAGPVYNQPQHF.

The chain carries TRBV10-3 and TRBJ1-2, with D hard to call. The CDR3 is 13 residues long. V was cut by 0 bases and J by 8 bases, with 10 bases left in between. Germline lookup yields CDR1 ENHRY and CDR2 SYGVKD. This chain's CDR3 is CAISESGRRGYTF. The CDR3 nucleotides are TGTGCCATCAGTGAGTCCGGTCGGCGGGGCTACACCTTC.

The CDR3 reads CASSVDREAALFF. The DNA of the CDR3 is TGTGCCAGCAGCGTAGACAGGGAAGCGGCCCTGTTTTTT. The chain links TRBV9 to TRBJ2-2, with a possible D match to TRBD1 (6 bases). This CDR3 has 13 residues. V was trimmed by 0 bases and J by 14 bases, leaving 14 bases between them. Germline CDR1 is SGDLS and CDR2 is YYNGEE.

A single count supports this clone. The chain combines TRBV5-1 with TRBJ2-2; possible D gene TRBD1, 6 bases. Germline-derived CDR1 and CDR2 are SGHRS and YFSETQ. Between the trimmed V and J ends, which lost 3 bases and 4 bases, there was a span of 10 bases. The CDR3 is made up of 14 amino acids. The CDR3: CASSSGQTTGELFF. The CDR3 region has the DNA TGCGCCAGCAGCTCTGGACAGACCACCGGGGAGCTGTTTTTT.

In this sample, this clone turned up a few times. CDR3 DNA sequence: TGTGCCAGCAGTGGATTTGAGGCGGTAGAATTCTTC. This sequence encodes CASSGFEAVEFF. V is TRBV27 and J is TRBJ2-1, with D unresolved. CDR3 size: 12 residues. Between the trimmed V and J ends, which lost 5 bases and 16 bases, there was a span of 18 bases. The germline gives CDR1 MNHEY, CDR2 SMNVEV (reference sequence).

This chain connects TRBV5-6 to TRBJ2-6; TRBD2 agrees at 7 bases. Germline values: CDR1 SGHDT, CDR2 YYEEEE. The CDR3 covers 16 residues. Trimming took 0 bases from V and 2 from J; bases not matched to a gene: 2. DNA of the CDR3: TGTGCCAGCAGCTTGGAGGGAGGGACTGGGGCCAACGTCCTGACTTTC. Protein sequence: CASSLEGGTGANVLTF.

This chain joins TRBV25-1 and TRBJ2-2; 9 bases are shared with TRBD2. The CDR3 consists of 16 residues. Germline CDR1 and CDR2: MGHDK and SYGVNS. The J segment lost 1 base and the V segment lost 7 bases, leaving 7 bases of the junction unmatched. CDR3 bases: TGTGCCAGCACCGGGACTAGCCCGCTGAACACCGGGGAGCTGTTTTTT. Translation gives CASTGTSPLNTGELFF.

This chain uses TRBV20-1 with TRBJ1-1; D gene uncertain. Germline V gene lookup returns CDR1 DFQATT and CDR2 SNEGSKA (reference sequence). This CDR3 has 11 residues. The V and J ends lost 5 bases and 5 bases respectively, with 9 bases between them. The CDR3 DNA sequence: TGCAGTGCTCCGAAAGGGACTGAAGCTTTCTTT. Its protein product is CSAPKGTEAFF.

The gene calls are TRBV6-6 and TRBJ2-7; D not certain. V lost 5 bases and J 7 bases, leaving 9 bases between the germline ends. CDR1 is MNHNY, CDR2 SVGAGI, per germline (reference sequence). This CDR3 comprises 11 residues. This CDR3 reads CASSAYQEQYF. CDR3 nucleotides: TGTGCCAGCAGTGCCTATCAGGAGCAGTACTTC.

The gene calls are TRBV28 and TRBJ2-3; D is ambiguous. Germline-derived CDR1 and CDR2 are MDHEN and SYDVKM. Trimming cost V 2 bases and J 0 bases, with 9 bases left between them. The CDR3 length is 15 residues. This CDR3 reads CASSLGRTSTDTQYF. CDR3 in DNA: TGTGCCAGCAGTTTAGGACGAACTAGCACAGATACGCAGTATTTT.

The V gene is TRBV25-1, the J gene TRBJ1-1; D unclear. Trimming left V 4 bases short and J 11 bases short, with 11 bases between. The germline V gene encodes CDR1 MGHDK and CDR2 SYGVNS. The length of the CDR3 is 11 residues. The CDR3 protein is CASSGGGYAFF. As DNA, the CDR3 is TGTGCCAGCAGTGGGGGAGGATATGCTTTCTTT.

The V and J genes are TRBV9 and TRBJ1-2; a weak D match, TRBD1 (5 bases). This CDR3 contains 15 residues. The germline V gene encodes CDR1 SGDLS and CDR2 YYNGEE. Trimming took 4 bases from V and 7 from J, leaving 20 bases between them. The CDR3 region is CASSPAARDFSGYTF. CDR3 nucleotide sequence: TGTGCCAGCAGCCCAGCGGCCAGGGACTTCTCTGGCTACACCTTC. Together with reference TRBV9 and TRBJ1-2, the CDR3 gives the full variable domain: DSGVTQTPKHLITATGQRVTLRCSPRSGDLSVYWYQQSLDQGLQFLIQYYNGEERAKGNILERFSAQQFPDLHSELNLSSLELGDSALYFCASSPAARDFSGYTFGSGTRLTVV.

The CDR3 nucleotides read TGTGCCAGCGGTGGGGTGCCAGTGCGAAGAAACACCATATATTTT. Translation gives CASGGVPVRRNTIYF. The chain has TRBV6-1 and TRBJ1-3; D is undetermined. This CDR3 is built from 15 residues. Germline-derived CDR1 and CDR2 are MNHNS and SASEGT. Trimming took off 8 bases at V and 5 bases at J, with 19 bases between the two ends.

This chain uses TRBV6-5 with TRBJ1-3; a possible D gene is TRBD1 (6 bases). The CDR3 totals 15 residues. V lost 6 bases and J lost 2, with 14 bases in between. The germline CDR1 and CDR2 sequences are MNHEY and SVGAGI. The CDR3 nucleotides read TGTGCCAGCAGAAGGGGGGGGAGTGCTGGAAACACCATATATTTT. As protein: CASRRGGSAGNTIYF.

The chain has TRBV19 and TRBJ1-5; no definite D call. The CDR3 covers 15 residues. Trimming pared 4 bases from V and 2 bases from J, leaving 12 bases between. Germline V gene sequence: CDR1 LNHDA, CDR2 SQIVND (reference sequence). Written as DNA, the CDR3 is TGTGCCAGTAGTAGTACCAGAAGGGGCAATCAGCCCCAGCATTTT. The encoded protein is CASSSTRRGNQPQHF.

CDR3 DNA sequence: TGCGCCAGCAGCTCGGGACATGGCTACAATGAGCAGTTCTTC. Translation: CASSSGHGYNEQFF. The V gene is TRBV5-1, the J gene TRBJ2-1; a weak D match, TRBD1 (6 bases). Deletions cut 3 bases from V and 3 bases from J, with 10 bases between. Germline lookup yields CDR1 SGHRS and CDR2 YFSETQ. This CDR3 is 14 amino acids long.

Only a few counts were recorded for this clone. J is TRBJ1-2 and V is TRBV6-1; D is ambiguous. Per germline, CDR1 MNHNS and CDR2 SASEGT. The CDR3 has 11 amino acids. V lost 6 bases and J lost 4, with 6 bases in between. The CDR3 sequence: CASSEGYGYTF. In nucleotides, the CDR3 is TGTGCCAGCAGCGAGGGCTATGGCTACACCTTC.